What follows is one T cell receptor beta chain and its context. Antigen specificity is unknown. The data originate from a study of OX40 agonist ivuxolimab in advanced cancers. Study background: Patients were treated with intravenous ivuxolimab, dosed at 0.01 to 10 mg/kg and infused every 2 weeks. Whole-study findings and limits: At doses 0.1 to 3.0 mg/kg, CD4+ and CD8+ clones expanded. CD8+ T cells averaged more expanded clones than CD4+.

Profiling relied on immunoSEQ multiplex PCR, and the TCRdb table lists in-frame clones only, not all of them. This table has some 64,000 clones, roughly four fifths appearing once. Germline V gene sequence: CDR1 MDHEN, CDR2 SYDVKM. CDR3 length: 14 residues. V was clipped by 1 base and J by 6 bases, with 12 bases between them. J is TRBJ1-2 and V is TRBV28; D remains unclear. The starting material was CD4+ or CD8+ T cells sorted from blood, obtained in a trial of the OX40 agonist ivuxolimab. This TCR derives from an adult with an advanced solid tumor such as melanoma, head and neck, liver or kidney cancer. This CDR3 reads CASSLLGNTDGYTF. CDR3 DNA sequence: TGTGCCAGCAGTTTATTAGGCAACACTGATGGCTACACCTTC.